This T cell receptor beta chain is from a study of T cell repertoires in cytomegalovirus infection. The table lists this clonotype with many counts. The antigen is unknown. Trimming took 7 bases from V and 4 from J, leaving 11 bases between them. The CDR3 is made up of 13 amino acids. TCRdb re-derived calls from the reads in MiXCR, one entry per CDR3 protein. The sample contains about 700,000 distinct CDR3 sequences, around 30% of which appear only once. The gene calls are TRBV12-3 or TRBV12-4 and TRBJ1-5; D is possibly TRBD1 (5 bases). The TCR was taken from a human donor in good health (CMV status not recorded). Some clones in this sample may be carry-over from other donors' samples. The sequencing here drew on cultured PBMCs, taken from culture after CMV antigen stimulation. The CDR3 region has the DNA TGTGCCAGCACCCCTGGGGGGAATCAGCCCCAGCATTTT. This encodes CASTPGGNQPQHF.